What follows are 20 T cell receptor beta chains derived from one specimen sequenced in a study of T cells in women clearing cervical HPV infection. Sequenced by immunoSEQ multiplex PCR; TCRdb stores in-frame clones only, minus some. The sample has some 40,000 clones. Sequenced material: blood buffy coat. The origin of the receptors is a woman between 18 and 69 years old with a cervical HPV16 infection that either progressed to CIN3+ or cleared (not recorded which).

Note on this clone: With the read ending 3 residues before the CDR3 end, the germline J gene is used to fill in that end. The V gene is TRBV5-1, the J gene TRBJ2-7; 7 bases align to TRBD1. CDR1 is SGHRS and CDR2 is YFSETQ in the germline V gene. The CDR3 is made up of 13 amino acids. The trim removed 0 bases at V and 4 bases at J, leaving 1 base unmatched. Incomplete CDR3 DNA: TGCGCCAGCAGCTTGGGGGACAGATACGAG. Translation: CASSLGDRYE. The whole CDR3 is CASSLGDRYEQYF.

CDR3 bases read: TGCAGTGCTACACAGGGTGGTGGCAATCAGCCC. This gives the protein CSATQGGGNQP. Given in full, the CDR3 is CSATQGGGNQPQHF. The chain joins TRBV20-1 to TRBJ1-5, with D possibly being TRBD1 (6 bases). The read terminates 3 residues ahead of where the CDR3 ends, so the germline J gene completes it. The CDR3 contains 14 residues. V shed 4 bases and J shed 2 bases, with 12 bases lying between them. The germline V gene encodes CDR1 DFQATT and CDR2 SNEGSKA (reference sequence).

Comment on this clone: The sequenced fragment ends 3 residues before the CDR3 boundary, so the rest is inferred from the germline J gene. The J gene is TRBJ2-2, the V gene TRBV30, with 11 bases lining up with TRBD1. The CDR3 covers 14 residues. CDR1 GTSNPN and CDR2 SVGIG come from the germline V gene (reference sequence). CDR3 bases read: TGTGCCTGGAGTAGGGACAGGGGGACTGAAAAG. This gives the protein CAWSRDRGTEK. The whole CDR3 sequence is CAWSRDRGTEKLFF.

About this clone itself: The read is 3 residues too short to cover the CDR3 end, so that end is filled in from the germline J gene. V gene TRBV6-2 or TRBV6-3 combines with J gene TRBJ2-5, with D possibly TRBD2 on 6 matching bases. CDR1 and CDR2 (germline): MNHEY, SVGEGT. V lost 8 bases to trimming and J lost 5 bases, with 18 bases between them. This CDR3 has 14 amino acids. Here the CDR3 reads CASAGSPEGETQYF. The CDR3 DNA, read in part, is TGTGCCAGCGCGGGGAGTCCTGAGGGGGAGACC.

The CDR3 protein is CASSPWAMATGYTF. CDR3 bases read: TGTGCCAGCAGCCCCTGGGCTATGGCTACTGGC. The V and J genes are TRBV7-2 and TRBJ1-2; D unclear. The CDR3 is cut off 3 residues early in the read; its end comes from the germline J gene. The CDR3 has 14 amino acids. Germline-derived CDR1 and CDR2 are SGHTA and FQGNSA. V was trimmed by 5 bases and J by 7 bases, leaving 17 bases between them.

As regards this clone: The read terminates 3 residues ahead of where the CDR3 ends, so the germline J gene completes it. The rearrangement joins TRBV19 to TRBJ2-7, with TRBD1 identical over 12 bases. Trimming removed 6 bases from V and 2 bases from J; junction bases left unmatched: 2. The CDR3 extends over 14 amino acids. Germline assignment: CDR1 LNHDA and CDR2 SQIVND (reference sequence). The CDR3 spells CASRGTGGTYEQYF. The sequenced CDR3 bases are TGTGCCAGTAGGGGGACAGGGGGCACCTACGAG.

This clone counts as medium-sized (0.01 to 0.1%) by frequency. The CDR3 extends 3 residues past the end of the read, so its final part is completed from the germline J gene. This chain connects TRBV19 to TRBJ2-1, with TRBD2 as a possible D gene (5 bases). Germline CDR1 LNHDA, CDR2 SQIVND (reference sequence). The CDR3 extends over 14 amino acids. V lost 4 bases and J lost 5, with 12 bases in between. CDR3 DNA (partial): TGTGCCAGTAGTACCCCTCGACTACACAATGAG. Protein product: CASSTPRLHNE. The full CDR3 reads CASSTPRLHNEQFF.

Of note for this clone: The read halts 3 residues ahead of the CDR3 end, with the missing end drawn from the germline J gene. This chain joins TRBV19 and TRBJ1-2; D is uncertain. The V end lost 7 bases, the J end lost 7 bases, and 10 bases lay between the germline ends. CDR3 length: 11 amino acids. Germline values: CDR1 LNHDA, CDR2 SQIVND (reference sequence). This CDR3 reads CASMGGVGYTF. The CDR3 bases that were read are TGTGCCAGTATGGGCGGGGTTGGC.

CDR3 protein: CASIGISGANVLFF. The CDR3 bases that were read are TGTGCCAGTATAGGGATCTCTGGGGCCAACGTA. V usage is TRBV19 and J usage is TRBJ1-4; D is possibly TRBD1 (5 bases). The read gets to within 3 residues of the CDR3 end, and the germline J gene fills in the rest. CDR1 is LNHDA and CDR2 is SQIVND in the germline V gene (reference sequence). The CDR3 spans 14 residues.

Worth noting for this clone: The read terminates 3 residues ahead of where the CDR3 ends, so the germline J gene completes it. The rearrangement joins TRBV7-3 to TRBJ2-5, with 8 bases that match TRBD2. Germline V gene sequence: CDR1 SGHTA, CDR2 FQGTGA. This CDR3 is 16 amino acids long. The CDR3 here is CASSIRGGGTTDTQYF. The DNA read from the CDR3 is TGTGCCAGCAGCATAAGGGGCGGGGGGACCACAGATACC.

The CDR3 loop is CASSIDLRESGQGANQPQYF. The part of the CDR3 DNA that was read is TGTGCCAGTAGTATAGATCTTAGGGAATCGGGACAGGGGGCAAATCAGCCG. This chain joins TRBV19 and TRBJ2-3, with TRBD1 matching 12 bases. The read is 3 residues too short to cover the CDR3 end, so that end is filled in from the germline J gene. The CDR3 totals 20 residues. The germline gives CDR1 LNHDA, CDR2 SQIVND (reference sequence).

The CDR3 is CASSPQSGTLGLTVDQPQHF. The CDR3 DNA, read in part, is TGTGCCAGTAGTCCCCAATCCGGGACATTGGGGTTGACGGTAGATCAGCCC. This chain joins TRBV19 and TRBJ1-5, with a weak D call TRBD1 (6 bases). The read terminates 3 residues before the CDR3 end, so the remaining end is supplied by the germline J gene. Germline CDR1 LNHDA, CDR2 SQIVND (reference sequence). The CDR3 has 20 amino acids. V was trimmed by 5 bases and J by 5 bases, leaving 31 bases between them. The full variable domain, completed using reference TRBV19 and TRBJ1-5, is DGGITQSPKYLFRKEGQNVTLSCEQNLNHDAMYWYRQDPGQGLRLIYYSQIVNDFQKGDIAEGYSVSREKKESFPLTVTSAQKNPTAFYLCASSPQSGTLGLTVDQPQHFGDGTRLSIL.

With respect to this clone: From the germline J gene comes the end of the CDR3, since the read stops 3 residues before it. This sequence joins TRBV5-1 and TRBJ2-3, with TRBD2 matching over 10 bases. From germline, CDR1 is SGHRS and CDR2 YFSETQ. The V and J ends lost 4 bases and 3 bases, in that order; junction bases with no gene match: 5. This CDR3 region has 15 residues. The CDR3 protein is CASSATSGTTDTQYF. The DNA read from the CDR3 is TGCGCCAGCAGCGCCACTAGCGGGACTACAGATACG.

With regard to this clone: The sequenced fragment ends 3 residues before the CDR3 boundary, so the rest is inferred from the germline J gene. The V call is TRBV2, the J call TRBJ1-2; 7 nucleotides match TRBD1. Germline lookup yields CDR1 SNHLY and CDR2 FYNNEI. After removal of 7 bases from V and 5 bases from J, the junction contained 10 bases not matched to a gene. The CDR3 length is 14 residues. The sequenced part of the CDR3 DNA is TGTGCCAGCACTGGGACAGAAAAAGCTTATGGC. Protein product: CASTGTEKAYG. In full, the CDR3 is CASTGTEKAYGYTF.

Comment on this clone: The observed sequence ends 3 residues before the CDR3 terminus, with the missing tail filled in from the germline J gene. The J gene is TRBJ1-2, the V gene TRBV20-1; possible D gene TRBD1, 5 bases. The CDR3 has 15 residues. The germline gives CDR1 DFQATT, CDR2 SNEGSKA (reference sequence). The CDR3 spells CSARMASKQAWGYTF. Incomplete CDR3 DNA: TGCAGTGCTAGAATGGCCTCGAAACAGGCGTGGGGC.

CDR3: CSEMLAEATDTQYF. Partial CDR3 DNA: TGCAGCGAGATGCTAGCGGAGGCCACAGATACG. The rearrangement uses TRBV29-1 and TRBJ2-3; TRBD2 agrees at 7 bases. The read gets to within 3 residues of the CDR3 end, and the germline J gene fills in the rest. The CDR3 runs to 14 residues. Per germline, CDR1 SQVTM and CDR2 ANQGSEA. V shed 7 bases, J shed 2 bases, and the junction held 9 bases outside the gene matches.

CDR3 sequence reads: CASSSLAVSLDEQFF. The part of the CDR3 DNA that was read is TGCGCCAGCAGCTCCTTAGCTGTCTCCCTCGATGAG. V usage is TRBV5-1 and J usage is TRBJ2-1; D ambiguous. The CDR3 extends 3 residues past the end of the read, so its final part is completed from the germline J gene. Trimming shortened V by 3 bases and J by 8 bases, and 18 bases separated the two germline ends. The CDR3 runs 15 residues. The V gene's germline CDR1 is SGHRS and CDR2 YFSETQ.

With regard to this clone: The read comes to an end 3 residues before the CDR3 does, leaving the germline J gene to fill in the end. This chain links TRBV30 with TRBJ2-3, with D perhaps TRBD1 (6 bases). CDR3 length: 12 residues. The germline V gene has CDR1 GTSNPN and CDR2 SVGIG (reference sequence). The CDR3 spells CAWCSQGQPQYF. CDR3 bases read: TGTGCCTGGTGTTCACAGGGTCAGCCG.

Worth noting for this clone: Read coverage stops 3 residues before the CDR3 terminus; the germline J gene supplies the remainder. The rearrangement links TRBV7-6 to TRBJ2-1, with a possible D match to TRBD2 (5 bases). The V end lost 4 bases, the J end lost 6 bases, and 7 bases lay between the germline ends. The CDR3 length is 12 residues. Germline values: CDR1 SGHVS, CDR2 FNYEAQ. The CDR3 region is CASSSSGNEQFF. Partial CDR3 DNA: TGTGCCAGCAGCTCAAGCGGCAATGAG.

The CDR3 is CAWSVPAGGDNEQFF. CDR3 bases read: TGTGCCTGGAGTGTACCAGCGGGAGGGGACAATGAG. The chain is built from TRBV30 and TRBJ2-1; 10 nucleotides line up with TRBD2. The read finishes 3 residues shy of the CDR3 end, and the germline J gene is used to complete it. V lost 0 bases to trimming and J lost 5 bases; unmatched junction nucleotides: 4. This CDR3 is built from 15 residues. The germline V gene has CDR1 GTSNPN and CDR2 SVGIG (reference sequence).